Each of the 4 T cell receptor beta chains below was sequenced from the same sample in a study of T cell repertoires in cytomegalovirus infection. TCRdb re-called the reads with MiXCR, one entry per CDR3 protein. The sample records 450,000 to 650,000 distinct CDR3 sequences, approximately 40% being singletons. Their antigens remain unidentified. The sample consisted of cultured PBMCs, taken from culture after CMV antigen stimulation. Receptors were obtained from a human donor in good health (CMV status not recorded). Some clones in this sample may be carry-over from other donors' samples.

This clonotype was counted at least ten times. V usage is TRBV6-1 and J usage is TRBJ1-1; a weak D match, TRBD1 (5 bases). Trimming removed 2 bases at V and 11 bases at J, with 15 bases between. The CDR3 is 13 residues long. CDR1 and CDR2 (germline): MNHNS, SASEGT. CDR3: CASSETHPGRAFF. The CDR3 DNA reads as TGTGCCAGCAGTGAAACCCACCCAGGGAGGGCTTTCTTT.

The V call is TRBV6-1, the J call TRBJ2-1, with a tentative D call TRBD1 (5 bases). Trimming removed 3 bases from V and 7 bases from J, with 16 bases in between. The CDR3 is 15 amino acids. Germline V gene lookup returns CDR1 MNHNS and CDR2 SASEGT. CDR3 sequence (DNA): TGTGCCAGCAGTGAGGTAGGGGCCCCTGGGAATGAGCAGTTCTTC. Its translation: CASSEVGAPGNEQFF.

The V and J genes are TRBV5-1 and TRBJ2-3, with 8 bases fitting TRBD2. There are 16 residues in the CDR3. The V and J ends lost 4 bases and 2 bases, in that order; junction bases with no gene match: 9. Germline loops: CDR1 SGHRS, CDR2 YFSETQ. In DNA form, the CDR3 reads TGCGCCAGCAGCCCCGGGACTAGACCCTTCACAGATACGCAGTATTTT. Amino acid sequence: CASSPGTRPFTDTQYF.

The chain couples TRBV5-4 to TRBJ1-1, with D maybe TRBD1 (6 bases). The CDR3 consists of 15 residues. V gave up 3 bases and J gave up 6 bases, with 18 bases separating them. Germline loops: CDR1 SGHNT, CDR2 YYREEE (reference sequence). The CDR3 DNA reads TGTGCCAGCAGCTCAAAGAAACAGGGTGGCGCTGAAGCTTTCTTT. Its translation is CASSSKKQGGAEAFF.